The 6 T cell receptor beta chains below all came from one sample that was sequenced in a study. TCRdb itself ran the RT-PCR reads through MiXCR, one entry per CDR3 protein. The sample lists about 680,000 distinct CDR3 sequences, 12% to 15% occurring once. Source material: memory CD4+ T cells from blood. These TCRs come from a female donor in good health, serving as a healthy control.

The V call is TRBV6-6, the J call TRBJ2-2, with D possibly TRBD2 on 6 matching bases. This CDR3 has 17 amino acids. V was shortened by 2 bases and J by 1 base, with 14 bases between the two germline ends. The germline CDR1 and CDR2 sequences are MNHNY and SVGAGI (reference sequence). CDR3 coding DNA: TGTGCCAGCAGTTACCCACAGACTAGGAAGAACACCGGGGAGCTGTTTTTT. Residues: CASSYPQTRKNTGELFF.

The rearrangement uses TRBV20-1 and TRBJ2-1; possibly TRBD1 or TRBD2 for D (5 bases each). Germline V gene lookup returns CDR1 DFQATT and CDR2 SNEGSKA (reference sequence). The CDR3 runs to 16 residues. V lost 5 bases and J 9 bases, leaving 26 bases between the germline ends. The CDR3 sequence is CSAPSVTKRREREQFF. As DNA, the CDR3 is TGCAGTGCTCCAAGTGTGACCAAACGCAGGGAGCGTGAGCAGTTCTTC.

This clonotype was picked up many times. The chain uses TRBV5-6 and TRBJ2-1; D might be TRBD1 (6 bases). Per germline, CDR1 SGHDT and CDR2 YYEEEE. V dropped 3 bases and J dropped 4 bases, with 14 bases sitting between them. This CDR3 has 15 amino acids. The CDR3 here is CASSSPGHSYNEQFF. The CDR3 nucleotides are TGTGCCAGCAGCTCGCCGGGACATTCTTACAATGAGCAGTTCTTC.

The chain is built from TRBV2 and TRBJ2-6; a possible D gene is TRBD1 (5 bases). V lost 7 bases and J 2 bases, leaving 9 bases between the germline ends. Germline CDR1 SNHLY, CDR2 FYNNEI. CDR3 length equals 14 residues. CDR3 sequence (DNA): TGTGCCAGCATGACAGACCCTGGGGCCAACGTCCTGACTTTC. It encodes CASMTDPGANVLTF.

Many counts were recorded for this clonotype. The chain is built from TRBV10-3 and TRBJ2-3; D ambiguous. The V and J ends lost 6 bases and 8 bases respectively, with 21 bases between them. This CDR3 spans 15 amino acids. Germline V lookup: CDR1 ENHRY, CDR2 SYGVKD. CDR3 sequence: CAIRSDPGLLPTQYF. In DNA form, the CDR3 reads TGTGCCATCAGGTCGGACCCTGGCCTTTTACCTACGCAGTATTTT.

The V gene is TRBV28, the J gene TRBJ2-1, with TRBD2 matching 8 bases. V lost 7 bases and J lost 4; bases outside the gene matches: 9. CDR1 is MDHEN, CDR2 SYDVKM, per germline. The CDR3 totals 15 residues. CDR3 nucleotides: TGTGCCAGCACGCCCGCCGGCGGGGGGTACAATGAGCAGTTCTTC. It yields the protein CASTPAGGGYNEQFF. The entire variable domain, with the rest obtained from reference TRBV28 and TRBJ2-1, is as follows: DVKVTQSSRYLVKRTGEKVFLECVQDMDHENMFWYRQDPGLGLRLIYFSYDVKMKEKGDIPEGYSVSREKKERFSLILESASTNQTSMYLCASTPAGGGYNEQFFGPGTRLTVL.